This entry concerns a single TCR beta chain. As yet, its antigen is unknown. With 3 bases removed from V and 2 bases from J, the gap between germline ends came to 10 bases. Germline V lookup: CDR1 SGHAT, CDR2 FQNNGV. CDR3 size: 14 residues. The repertoire was sequenced with immunoSEQ multiplex PCR; TCRdb's copy has only in-frame clones and lacks some. The sample has about 120,000 clones, approximately 94% seen once. These data belong to a study of T cell responses to AZD1222 COVID-19 vaccine. General study results and limits: Spike-specific TCR breadth and depth grew following two AZD1222 doses. The sample set comprised mostly white British donors with more females, and clonal diversity was possibly underestimated. Researchers report vaccine-associated CD4 TCRs spanning spike, with dominance at 160-218 and 743-854. Repertoire sampling was restricted to post-peak T cell response timepoints.

The sample here was peripheral blood, taken 28 days after the second AZD1222 dose. The receptor's source is an adult who received the AZD1222 COVID-19 vaccine. V is TRBV11-2 and J is TRBJ1-2, with D possibly matching TRBD1 (6 bases). This chain's CDR3 is CASSFGGANYGYTF. CDR3 DNA sequence: TGTGCCAGCAGCTTCGGGGGGGCAAACTATGGCTACACCTTC.